What follows are 2 T cell receptor beta chains derived from one specimen sequenced in a study of T cell responses to AZD1222 COVID-19 vaccine. Sequenced by immunoSEQ multiplex PCR; TCRdb stores in-frame clones only, minus some. The data hold 130,000 or so clones, with about nine tenths observed a single time. The sequencing used peripheral blood, collected 28 days after the second AZD1222 dose. These receptors all stem from an adult who received the AZD1222 COVID-19 vaccine.

This clone was recorded at least ten times. The J gene is TRBJ2-3, the V gene TRBV19; D possibly corresponds to TRBD1 (5 bases). The CDR3 spans 13 residues. V was trimmed by 5 bases and J by 5 bases, leaving 11 bases between them. The germline CDR1 and CDR2 sequences are LNHDA and SQIVND (reference sequence). This chain's CDR3 is CASSGAQQDTQYF. DNA for the CDR3: TGTGCCAGTAGTGGGGCTCAGCAAGATACGCAGTATTTT.

The rearrangement joins TRBV6-5 to TRBJ2-1; possible D gene TRBD1, 5 bases. CDR1 and CDR2 (germline): MNHEY, SVGAGI. The V end lost 8 bases, the J end lost 6 bases, and 17 bases lay between the germline ends. The CDR3 is 14 amino acids. Written as DNA, the CDR3 is TGTGCCAGCGGAGAGGACATGAGGTTCAATGAGCAGTTCTTC. Translated: CASGEDMRFNEQFF.